This T cell receptor (beta chain) was retrieved from a study of CD8+CD57+ T cells in acquired aplastic anemia. Profiles of TCR beta VDJ and CDR3 were generated from a genomic DNA template. TCRdb processed the reads anew with MiXCR; each CDR3 protein has one entry. Here the sample spans some 200,000 distinct CDR3 sequences, 34% being singletons. This clonotype was observed at least ten times. The receptor comes from a human donor in good health, serving as a control. Sequenced material: sorted CD4+, CD8+, or CD8+CD57+ T cells (not recorded which) from PBMCs.

CDR3 in amino acids: CASVPSGRTYYEQYF. The CDR3 DNA reads TGTGCCAGCGTTCCTAGCGGGCGGACTTACTACGAGCAGTACTTC. The genes are TRBV6-1 and TRBJ2-7; 8 nucleotides match TRBD2. Germline-derived CDR1 and CDR2 are MNHNS and SASEGT. CDR3 size: 15 residues. Trimming removed 8 bases from V and 3 bases from J; junction bases left unmatched: 12.